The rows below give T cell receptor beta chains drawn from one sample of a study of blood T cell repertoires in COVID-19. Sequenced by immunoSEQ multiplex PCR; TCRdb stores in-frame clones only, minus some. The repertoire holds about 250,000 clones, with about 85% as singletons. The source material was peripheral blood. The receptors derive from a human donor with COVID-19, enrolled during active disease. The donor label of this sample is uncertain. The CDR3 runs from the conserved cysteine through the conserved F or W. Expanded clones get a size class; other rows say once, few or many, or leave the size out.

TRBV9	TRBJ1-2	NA	CASSPRDSTREGYTF
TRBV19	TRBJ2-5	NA	CASSGQGSVETQYF
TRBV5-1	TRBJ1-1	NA	CASSLVAVNTEAFF
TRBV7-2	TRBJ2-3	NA	CASSLAGLAGGVTQYF
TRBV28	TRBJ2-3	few	CASSFSAGGPDTQYF
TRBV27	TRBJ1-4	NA	CASSLDRRNEKLFF
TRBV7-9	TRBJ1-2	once	CASSLRRTHYGYTF
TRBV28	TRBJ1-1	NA	CASSFQEGLPRQGTKTFF
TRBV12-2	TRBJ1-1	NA	CASRLAPRPGDRLTVLPEAFF
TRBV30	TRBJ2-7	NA	CAWSRDRDYEQYF
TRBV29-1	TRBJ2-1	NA	CSVEEGLAVRNEQFF
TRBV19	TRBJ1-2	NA	CASSIVSGFYGYTF
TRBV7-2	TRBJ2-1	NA	CASSLLGGAGESMFF
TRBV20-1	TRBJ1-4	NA	CSASSATFRQRGIF
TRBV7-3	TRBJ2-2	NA	CASSSGRAQGTGELFF
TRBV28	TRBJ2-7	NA	CASSLGTGSYEQYF
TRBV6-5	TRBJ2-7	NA	CASRKDSPYEQYF
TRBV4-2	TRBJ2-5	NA	CASSQERTSGSETQYF